This T cell receptor (beta chain) was observed in a study of OX40 agonist ivuxolimab in advanced cancers. About the research overall: At 0.01 to 10 mg/kg, ivuxolimab was administered intravenously to patients every 2 weeks.

Sequencing was performed with immunoSEQ multiplex PCR; in TCRdb, only in-frame clones are kept and a portion is missing. The sample yields tens of thousands of clones, approximately 92% seen once. This clone was seen a few times. With autoimmune disease history or systemic immunosuppression, patients were excluded. Blood samples were obtained at baseline, cycle 4 day 1, and cycle 7 day 1. The specimen comprised CD4+ or CD8+ T cells sorted from blood, sampled in a trial of the OX40 agonist ivuxolimab. The sequence was collected from an adult with an advanced solid tumor such as melanoma, head and neck, liver or kidney cancer.

In DNA form, the CDR3 reads TGCGCCAGCAGCCCGGGAGTCGCGAACACCGGGGAGCTGTTTTTT. Translating it yields CASSPGVANTGELFF. The chain has TRBV5-1 and TRBJ2-2; tentatively, D is TRBD2 (6 bases). The CDR3 extends over 15 amino acids. Germline loops: CDR1 SGHRS, CDR2 YFSETQ. V lost 4 bases, J lost 0 bases, and 10 bases lay in between.